These 4 T cell receptor beta chains were sequenced from one sample in a study of siplizumab effects on memory and regulatory T cells. Produced via immunoSEQ multiplex PCR; TCRdb's table is partial and in-frame only. The sample includes around 82,000 clones, around 93% of them seen just once. Sequenced sample: CD8+ T cells sorted from blood. These receptors all come from a human donor in good health.

This chain links TRBV4-2 with TRBJ2-2; D is undetermined. Germline V lookup: CDR1 LGHNA, CDR2 YNFKEQ. The CDR3 contains 16 residues. V was pared by 4 bases and J by 1 base, with 13 bases between. Here the CDR3 DNA reads TGTGCCAGCAGCCTCCCCGCAACTGTGAACACCGGGGAGCTGTTTTTT. It translates to CASSLPATVNTGELFF.

The chain employs TRBV27 and TRBJ2-1; the D is unclear. The CDR3 runs 15 residues. V lost 6 bases, J lost 8 bases, and 20 bases lay in between. The germline V gene has CDR1 MNHEY and CDR2 SMNVEV (reference sequence). CDR3 nucleotide sequence: TGTGCCAGCAGCCCAAGGGTCTTGCAATCAGATGAGCAGTTCTTC. Encoded protein: CASSPRVLQSDEQFF.

This clone is a singleton in its sample. The chain couples TRBV11-3 to TRBJ2-5, with 7 positions matching TRBD1. From germline, CDR1 is SGHNT and CDR2 YENEEA. This CDR3 is built from 14 residues. J gave up 4 bases and V 3 bases, and 5 bases lay outside the gene matches. The CDR3 sequence is CASSFSGQPETQYF. In nucleotides, the CDR3 is TGTGCCAGCAGCTTTTCGGGACAGCCAGAGACCCAGTACTTC. Full variable domain (rest looked up from reference TRBV11-3 and TRBJ2-5): EAGVVQSPRYKIIEKKQPVAFWCNPISGHNTLYWYLQNLGQGPELLIRYENEEAVDDSQLPKDRFSAERLKGVDSTLKIQPAELGDSAVYLCASSFSGQPETQYFGPGTRLLVL.

Concerning this clone: One junction end does not reproduce the germline sequence, and a read error may be involved. The chain is built from TRBV11-2 and TRBJ2-3; no firm D call. The CDR3 contains 15 residues. CDR1 is SGHAT and CDR2 is FQNNGV in the germline V gene. DNA of the CDR3: TGTGCCAGCAGCTTAGATAATCAGTTCACAGATACGCGGTATTTT. Amino acids: CASSLDNQFTDTRYF.